A single sample gave rise to the 25 T cell receptor beta chains below, sequenced in a study of blood T cell repertoires in COVID-19. This table comes from immunoSEQ multiplex PCR, and its TCRdb copy is limited to in-frame clones, with some not included. The data show roughly 300,000 clones, roughly 80% seen once. The specimen was peripheral blood. These receptors were obtained from a human donor with COVID-19, enrolled during active disease. The donor label of this sample is uncertain.

About this clone itself: Distinct nucleotide sequences in the sample also encode this CDR3. J is TRBJ1-2 and V is TRBV12-3 or TRBV12-4; D is possibly TRBD1 (6 bases). V was trimmed by 5 bases and J by 2 bases, leaving 9 bases between them. This CDR3 spans 13 amino acids. The CDR3, as DNA: TGTGCCAGCAGTATAACAGGGAACTATGGCTACACCTTC. It codes for CASSITGNYGYTF.

The count of this clone is one. The chain combines TRBV28 with TRBJ1-5; possibly TRBD1 for D (5 bases). Deletions cut 7 bases from V and 7 bases from J, with 11 bases between. The CDR3 is 12 amino acids. CDR1 is MDHEN and CDR2 is SYDVKM in the germline V gene. The CDR3 here is CASIARGQPQHF. The DNA for the CDR3 is TGTGCCAGCATTGCTCGGGGGCAGCCCCAGCATTTT. Full variable domain (rest looked up from reference TRBV28 and TRBJ1-5): DVKVTQSSRYLVKRTGEKVFLECVQDMDHENMFWYRQDPGLGLRLIYFSYDVKMKEKGDIPEGYSVSREKKERFSLILESASTNQTSMYLCASIARGQPQHFGDGTRLSIL.

This clone occurred many times. The chain employs TRBV3-1 (or the pseudogene TRBV3-2) and TRBJ2-1, with a tentative D call TRBD1 (6 bases). Trimming stripped 1 base from V and 0 bases from J, with 13 bases between. The CDR3 length is 17 residues. Germline CDR1 is LGHDT and CDR2 is YNNKEL (reference sequence). The CDR3 loop is CASSQALLGASYNEQFF. Written as DNA, the CDR3 is TGTGCCAGCAGCCAAGCCCTTTTGGGGGCCTCCTACAATGAGCAGTTCTTC.

This sequence joins TRBV2 and TRBJ2-7; a weak D match, TRBD2 (6 bases). There are 14 residues in the CDR3. Trimming pared 5 bases from V and 1 base from J, leaving 12 bases between. The germline gives CDR1 SNHLY, CDR2 FYNNEI. The CDR3 DNA reads TGTGCCAGCAGTAAGCTAGCGTCTTCCTACGAGCAGTACTTC. Protein sequence: CASSKLASSYEQYF.

The chain links TRBV27 to TRBJ2-7; 7 positions agree with TRBD2. Germline V lookup: CDR1 MNHEY, CDR2 SMNVEV (reference sequence). This CDR3 region has 14 residues. The V gene end was trimmed by 4 bases and the J gene end by 2 bases; junction bases not matched to a gene: 5. CDR3 protein: CASSYSGRTYEQYF. In DNA form, the CDR3 reads TGTGCCAGCAGTTATAGCGGGCGAACCTACGAGCAGTACTTC.

This chain joins TRBV27 and TRBJ2-7; 9 bases are a match to TRBD1. The CDR3 loop spans 16 amino acids. Germline loops: CDR1 MNHEY, CDR2 SMNVEV (reference sequence). V lost 4 bases to trimming and J lost 6 bases; unmatched junction nucleotides: 13. CDR3 in DNA: TGTGCCAGCAGTTCCTATTTGGGACAGGGCTTTTCCGAGCAGTACTTC. It encodes CASSSYLGQGFSEQYF.

The chain joins TRBV5-1 to TRBJ2-1; tentatively, D is TRBD1 (6 bases). The CDR3 is 14 residues long. V lost 4 bases and J 0 bases, leaving 8 bases between the germline ends. CDR1 and CDR2 (germline): SGHRS, YFSETQ. CDR3 in amino acids: CASSEGVSYNEQFF. Written as DNA, the CDR3 is TGCGCCAGCAGCGAGGGGGTCTCCTACAATGAGCAGTTCTTC.

This chain connects TRBV10-2 to TRBJ2-3; the D gene is possibly TRBD1 (6 bases). Trimming took 6 bases from V and 0 from J, leaving 16 bases between them. Germline CDR1 is WSHSY and CDR2 is SAAADI. The CDR3 runs 16 residues. In DNA form, the CDR3 reads TGCGCCAGCAGAAGCCAGGGGTACACTAGCACAGATACGCAGTATTTT. Protein product: CASRSQGYTSTDTQYF.

V usage is TRBV4-3 and J usage is TRBJ2-1; 10 positions match TRBD2. The length of the CDR3 is 18 residues. CDR1 and CDR2 from the germline V gene are LGHNA and YSLEER. V was pared by 0 bases and J by 0 bases, with 5 bases of the junction left unmatched. DNA for the CDR3: TGCGCCAGCAGCCAAGAGTTACCTAGCGGGAGCTCCTACAATGAGCAGTTCTTC. Its protein is CASSQELPSGSSYNEQFF.

This clone was seen once. This chain joins TRBV2 and TRBJ2-3, with D possibly matching TRBD2 (5 bases). Germline assignment: CDR1 SNHLY and CDR2 FYNNEI. V dropped 4 bases and J dropped 2 bases, with 7 bases sitting between them. The CDR3 runs 13 residues. The CDR3 region is CASSAGYTDTQYF. CDR3 bases: TGTGCCAGCAGTGCGGGGTACACAGATACGCAGTATTTT.

V and J are TRBV5-1 and TRBJ2-5; D remains unclear. This CDR3 is built from 13 residues. Germline values: CDR1 SGHRS, CDR2 YFSETQ. Trimming left V 4 bases short and J 1 base short, with 8 bases between. The CDR3 reads CASSRQPQETQYF. CDR3 nucleotides: TGCGCCAGCAGCCGACAACCCCAAGAGACCCAGTACTTC.

The chain has TRBV5-6 and TRBJ1-5, with no clear D. The CDR3 sequence is 16 residues long. Germline V gene data show CDR1 as SGHDT and CDR2 as YYEEEE. V was trimmed by 3 bases and J by 0 bases, leaving 13 bases between them. The CDR3 reads CASSSSGRDSNQPQHF. CDR3 coding DNA: TGTGCCAGCAGCTCGTCCGGTCGGGATAGCAATCAGCCCCAGCATTTT.

This chain links TRBV6-6 with TRBJ1-4; D may be TRBD1 (6 bases). The CDR3 consists of 16 residues. Germline V gives CDR1 MNHNY, CDR2 SVGAGI (reference sequence). Between the trimmed V and J ends, which lost 5 bases and 0 bases, there was a span of 13 bases. The CDR3 region is CASSRRTVATNEKLFF. CDR3 coding DNA: TGTGCCAGCAGTCGACGGACAGTTGCAACTAATGAAAAACTGTTTTTT.

This clone was counted between two and nine times. CDR3 residues: CASSLPNTNYGYTF. The CDR3 coding sequence is TGTGCCAGCAGCTTGCCAAACACTAACTATGGCTACACCTTC. The J gene is TRBJ1-2, the V gene TRBV5-4; D not resolved. The germline gives CDR1 SGHNT, CDR2 YYREEE (reference sequence). This CDR3 spans 14 amino acids. V was clipped by 1 base and J by 0 bases, with 7 bases between them. The full variable domain, in which reference TRBV5-4 and TRBJ1-2 provide the parts outside the CDR3, is ETGVTQSPTHLIKTRGQQVTLRCSSQSGHNTVSWYQQALGQGPQFIFQYYREEENGRGNFPPRFSGLQFPNYSSELNVNALELDDSALYLCASSLPNTNYGYTFGSGTRLTVV.

The genes are TRBV9 and TRBJ1-2; D is perhaps TRBD1 (5 bases). The CDR3 has 12 amino acids. Germline-derived CDR1 and CDR2 are SGDLS and YYNGEE. V was cut by 3 bases and J by 7 bases, with 10 bases left in between. The CDR3 coding sequence is TGTGCCAGCAGCGCGGGGGGTGGTGGCTACACCTTC. This gives the protein CASSAGGGGYTF. The full variable domain, with the rest looked up from reference TRBV9 and TRBJ1-2, is DSGVTQTPKHLITATGQRVTLRCSPRSGDLSVYWYQQSLDQGLQFLIQYYNGEERAKGNILERFSAQQFPDLHSELNLSSLELGDSALYFCASSAGGGGYTFGSGTRLTVV.

The chain carries TRBV4-3 and TRBJ2-1; D call uncertain. Trimming cost V 4 bases and J 6 bases, with 10 bases left between them. This CDR3 contains 13 residues. The V gene's germline CDR1 is LGHNA and CDR2 YSLEER. CDR3 residues: CASSRQISNEQFF. For the CDR3, the DNA is TGCGCCAGCAGCCGGCAGATAAGCAATGAGCAGTTCTTC.

This clone was picked up one time. The chain recombines TRBV19 with TRBJ1-2, with TRBD1 identical over 8 bases. CDR1 and CDR2 (germline): LNHDA, SQIVND (reference sequence). This CDR3 has 15 residues. The V segment lost 7 bases and the J segment 3 bases; nucleotides outside the gene matches: 10. The CDR3 region has the DNA TGTGCCAGTACTAACCGGGACAGGCTTTACTATGGCTACACCTTC. Protein product: CASTNRDRLYYGYTF.

CDR3 sequence reads: CASSLEGYEQYF. The CDR3 DNA sequence: TGTGCCAGCAGCTTGGAGGGGTACGAGCAGTACTTC. The chain links TRBV5-6 to TRBJ2-7; a weak D match, TRBD1 (5 bases). Germline V CDR1 and CDR2: SGHDT, YYEEEE. Trimming removed 0 bases at V and 4 bases at J, with 5 bases between. CDR3 size: 12 residues.

In its sample, this clone was seen once. This chain joins TRBV11-2 and TRBJ2-2; 13 nucleotides line up with TRBD2. The germline V gene has CDR1 SGHAT and CDR2 FQNNGV. CDR3 length equals 18 residues. Unmatched junction bases numbered 4, after V lost 1 base and J lost 2 bases. The CDR3 loop reads CASSLGLAGGTNTGELFF. CDR3 bases: TGTGCCAGCAGCTTAGGACTAGCGGGAGGTACAAACACCGGGGAGCTGTTTTTT.

This clone was counted only a few times. This chain connects TRBV5-6 to TRBJ1-2, with a tentative D call TRBD1 (5 bases). The germline V gene encodes CDR1 SGHDT and CDR2 YYEEEE. The CDR3 has 17 amino acids. Trimming removed 3 bases at V and 2 bases at J, with 20 bases between. The CDR3 protein is CASSSRQSALENYGYTF. The DNA for the CDR3 is TGTGCCAGCAGCTCCCGACAGAGCGCCTTAGAAAACTATGGCTACACCTTC.

J is TRBJ2-5 and V is TRBV19; D uncertain. V lost 4 bases to trimming and J lost 2 bases, with 14 bases between them. Germline lookup yields CDR1 LNHDA and CDR2 SQIVND (reference sequence). There are 15 residues in the CDR3. CDR3 residues: CASSKTQLRQETQYF. In nucleotides, the CDR3 is TGTGCCAGTAGTAAGACGCAACTGAGGCAAGAGACCCAGTACTTC.

The V call is TRBV4-1, the J call TRBJ2-6; D not certain. The CDR3 covers 16 residues. Per the germline V gene, CDR1 is MGHRA and CDR2 is YSYEKL. Trimming took off 2 bases at V and 3 bases at J, with 11 bases between the two ends. In nucleotides, the CDR3 is TGCGCCAGCAGCCAATACACGCGGCTTGGGGCCAACGTCCTGACTTTC. It specifies CASSQYTRLGANVLTF.

The CDR3 DNA sequence: TGTGCCAGCAGCACCCAGGGGAACTCTGGAAACACCATATATTTT. Its translation is CASSTQGNSGNTIYF. This rearrangement joins TRBV9 to TRBJ1-3, with D perhaps TRBD1 (6 bases). Trimming took 4 bases from V and 0 from J, leaving 11 bases between them. Germline V gene data show CDR1 as SGDLS and CDR2 as YYNGEE. The CDR3 runs 15 residues. Full variable domain (rest looked up from reference TRBV9 and TRBJ1-3): DSGVTQTPKHLITATGQRVTLRCSPRSGDLSVYWYQQSLDQGLQFLIQYYNGEERAKGNILERFSAQQFPDLHSELNLSSLELGDSALYFCASSTQGNSGNTIYFGEGSWLTVV.

The gene calls are TRBV6-6 and TRBJ1-5; D not resolved. CDR1 is MNHNY, CDR2 SVGAGI, per germline (reference sequence). The CDR3 length is 12 residues. Trimming left V 4 bases short and J 5 bases short, with 6 bases between. The CDR3 sequence is CASSWPYQPQHF. CDR3 nucleotide sequence: TGTGCCAGCAGTTGGCCCTATCAGCCCCAGCATTTT.

The V call is TRBV27, the J call TRBJ1-4; D is unresolved. Germline V gives CDR1 MNHEY, CDR2 SMNVEV (reference sequence). The CDR3 is made up of 14 amino acids. Trimming removed 7 bases at V and 0 bases at J, with 9 bases between. CDR3 sequence: CASKNIATNEKLFF. CDR3 DNA sequence: TGTGCCAGCAAGAACATTGCAACTAATGAAAAACTGTTTTTT.